Presented here are 5 T cell receptor beta chains from one specimen sequenced in a study of CD8 T cells in Susac syndrome. Random hexamers were used to reverse transcribe the RNA input (about 0.45 to 1 ug). Via MiXCR, TCRdb re-called the immunoSEQ multiplex PCR reads, giving one row per CDR3 protein. This table has 150,000 to 200,000 distinct CDR3 sequences, roughly 94% appearing once. The sequencing sample was made of CD4+ T cells from PBMCs. These receptors came from a human donor with multiple sclerosis.

This sequence joins TRBV18 and TRBJ2-6; no firm D call. Germline CDR1 KGHSH, CDR2 LQKENI. This CDR3 has 14 amino acids. With 2 bases removed from V and 3 bases from J, the gap between germline ends came to 5 bases. The chain's CDR3 is CASSPSGGANVLTF. In DNA form, the CDR3 reads TGTGCCAGCTCACCATCCGGTGGGGCCAACGTCCTGACTTTC.

The CDR3 DNA reads TGTGCCAGCAGTTTATTTTGGGCTGCAACTAATGAAAAACTGTTTTTT. It translates to CASSLFWAATNEKLFF. The chain couples TRBV28 to TRBJ1-4; D gene unclear. The germline V and J ends were trimmed by 1 base and 0 bases, with 9 bases remaining between them. The CDR3 is 16 residues long. In germline, CDR1 is MDHEN, CDR2 SYDVKM.

The gene calls are TRBV3-1 and TRBJ2-2, with no clear D. The length of the CDR3 is 14 residues. Per germline, CDR1 LGHDT and CDR2 YNNKEL (reference sequence). Deletions cut 3 bases from V and 0 bases from J, with 5 bases between. The CDR3 here is CASSHTPNTGELFF. The CDR3 nucleotides read TGTGCCAGCAGCCATACTCCGAACACCGGGGAGCTGTTTTTT.

The J gene is TRBJ2-3, the V gene TRBV23-1; D perhaps matches TRBD1 (5 bases). TRBV23-1 is reported as an ORF; its role is uncertain. This CDR3 has 13 residues. V dropped 1 base and J dropped 5 bases, with 7 bases sitting between them. Here the CDR3 DNA reads TGCGCCAGCAGTCAATATCAGGGAGATACGCAGTATTTT. Amino acid sequence: CASSQYQGDTQYF.

The J gene is TRBJ2-2, the V gene TRBV11-2; D is ambiguous. The CDR3 length is 15 residues. V was clipped by 6 bases and J by 0 bases, with 11 bases between them. Per the germline V gene, CDR1 is SGHAT and CDR2 is FQNNGV. Written as DNA, the CDR3 is TGTGCCAGCAGACTGAACACAGCGAACACCGGGGAGCTGTTTTTT. It specifies CASRLNTANTGELFF.